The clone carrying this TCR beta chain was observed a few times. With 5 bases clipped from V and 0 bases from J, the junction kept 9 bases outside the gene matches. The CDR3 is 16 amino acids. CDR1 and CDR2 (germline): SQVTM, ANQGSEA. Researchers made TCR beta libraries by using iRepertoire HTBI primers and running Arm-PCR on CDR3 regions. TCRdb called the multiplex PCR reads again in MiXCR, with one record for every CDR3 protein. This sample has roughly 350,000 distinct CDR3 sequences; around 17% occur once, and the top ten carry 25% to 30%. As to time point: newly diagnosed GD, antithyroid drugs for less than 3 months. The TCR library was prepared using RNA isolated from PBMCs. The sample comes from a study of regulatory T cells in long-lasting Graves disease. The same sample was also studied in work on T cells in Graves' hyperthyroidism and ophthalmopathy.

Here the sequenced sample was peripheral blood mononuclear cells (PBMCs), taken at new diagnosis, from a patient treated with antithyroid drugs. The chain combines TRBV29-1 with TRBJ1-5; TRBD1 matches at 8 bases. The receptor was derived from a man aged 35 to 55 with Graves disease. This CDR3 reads CSVTPRDRNSNQPQHF. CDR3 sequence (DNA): TGCAGCGTTACCCCTCGGGACAGGAATAGCAATCAGCCCCAGCATTTT.